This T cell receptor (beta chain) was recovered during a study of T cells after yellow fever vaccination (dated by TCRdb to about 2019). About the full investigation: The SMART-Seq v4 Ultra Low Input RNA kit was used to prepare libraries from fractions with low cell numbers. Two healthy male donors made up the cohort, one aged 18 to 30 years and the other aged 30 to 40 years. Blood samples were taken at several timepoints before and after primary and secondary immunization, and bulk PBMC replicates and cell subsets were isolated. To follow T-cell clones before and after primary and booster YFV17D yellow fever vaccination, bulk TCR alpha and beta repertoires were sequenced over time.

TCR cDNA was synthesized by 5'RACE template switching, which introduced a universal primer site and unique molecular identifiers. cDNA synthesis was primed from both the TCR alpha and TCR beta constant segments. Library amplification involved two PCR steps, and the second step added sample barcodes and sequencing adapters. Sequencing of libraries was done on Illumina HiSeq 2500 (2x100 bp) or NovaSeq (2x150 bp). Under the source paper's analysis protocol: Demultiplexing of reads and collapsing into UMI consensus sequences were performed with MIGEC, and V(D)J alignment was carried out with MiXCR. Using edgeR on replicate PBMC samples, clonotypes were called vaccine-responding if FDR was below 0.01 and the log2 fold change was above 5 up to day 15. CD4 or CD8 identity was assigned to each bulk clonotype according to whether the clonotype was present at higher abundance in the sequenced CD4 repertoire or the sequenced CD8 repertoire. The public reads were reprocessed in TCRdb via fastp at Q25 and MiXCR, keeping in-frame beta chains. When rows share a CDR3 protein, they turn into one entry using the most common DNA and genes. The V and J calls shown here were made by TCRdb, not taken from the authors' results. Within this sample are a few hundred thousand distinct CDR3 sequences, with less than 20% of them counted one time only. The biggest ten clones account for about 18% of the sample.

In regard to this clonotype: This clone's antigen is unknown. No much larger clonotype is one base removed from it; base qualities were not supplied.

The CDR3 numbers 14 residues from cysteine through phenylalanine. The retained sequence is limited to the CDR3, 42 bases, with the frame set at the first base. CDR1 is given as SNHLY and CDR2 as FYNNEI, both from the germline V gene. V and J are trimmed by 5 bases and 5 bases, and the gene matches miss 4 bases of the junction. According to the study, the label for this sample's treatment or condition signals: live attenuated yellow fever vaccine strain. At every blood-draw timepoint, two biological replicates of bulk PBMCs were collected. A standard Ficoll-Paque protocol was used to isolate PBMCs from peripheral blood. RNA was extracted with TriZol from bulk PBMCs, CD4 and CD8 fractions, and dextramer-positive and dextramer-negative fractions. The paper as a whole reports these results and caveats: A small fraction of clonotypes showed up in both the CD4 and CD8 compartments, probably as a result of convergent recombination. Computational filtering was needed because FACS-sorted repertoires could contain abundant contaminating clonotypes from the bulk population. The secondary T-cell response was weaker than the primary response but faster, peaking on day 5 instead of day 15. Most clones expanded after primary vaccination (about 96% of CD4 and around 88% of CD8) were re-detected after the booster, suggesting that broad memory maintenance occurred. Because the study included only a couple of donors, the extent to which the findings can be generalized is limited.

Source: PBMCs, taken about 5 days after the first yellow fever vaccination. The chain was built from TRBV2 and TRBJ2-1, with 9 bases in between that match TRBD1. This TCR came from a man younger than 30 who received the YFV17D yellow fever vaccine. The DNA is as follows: TGTGCCAGCAGTTCCCGACAGGGGGACAATGAGCAGTTCTTC. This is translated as CASSSRQGDNEQFF.